This note documents a single TCR beta chain sequence. The authors' processing: Reference gene primers were amplified, and this amplification served to estimate nucleated cell counts. Clones were sequenced by immunoSEQ multiplex PCR, and TCRdb holds only the in-frame ones, with some missing. V and J calls and clone size are copied from that table; D and trimming were computed from the DNA. The table includes 100,000 to 150,000 clones, about 86% detected once. These data originate in a study of blood T cell repertoires in COVID-19. Turning to the study itself: The cDNA or gDNA used as material had been derived from T cells, B-cell-depleted T cells, or PBMCs.

The receptor comes from a man older than 75 with active or convalescent COVID-19. The sequencing sample was made of peripheral blood.

The CDR3 protein is CASSSTMREKLFF. For the CDR3, the DNA is TGTGCCAGCAGTTCCACGATGCGGGAAAAACTGTTTTTT. This rearrangement joins TRBV12-3 or TRBV12-4 to TRBJ1-4; no clear D. Trimming took 4 bases from V and 8 from J, leaving 11 bases between them. This CDR3 has 13 residues.